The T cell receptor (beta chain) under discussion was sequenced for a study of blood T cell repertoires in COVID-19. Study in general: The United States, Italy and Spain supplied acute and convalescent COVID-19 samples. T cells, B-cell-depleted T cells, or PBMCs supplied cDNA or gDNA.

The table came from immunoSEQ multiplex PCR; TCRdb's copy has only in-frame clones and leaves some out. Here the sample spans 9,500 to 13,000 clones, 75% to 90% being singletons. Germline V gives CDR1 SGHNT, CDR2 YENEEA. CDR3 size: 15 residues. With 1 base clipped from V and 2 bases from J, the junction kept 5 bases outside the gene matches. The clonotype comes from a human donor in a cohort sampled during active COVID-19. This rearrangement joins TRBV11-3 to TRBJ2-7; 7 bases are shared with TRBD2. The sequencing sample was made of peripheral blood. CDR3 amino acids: CASSLGGGGTYEQYF. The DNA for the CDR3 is TGTGCCAGCAGCTTAGGGGGGGGAGGCACCTACGAGCAGTACTTC.